What follows are 21 T cell receptor beta chains derived from one specimen sequenced in a study of response to subunit inactivated influenza vaccine. TCRdb fed the RT-PCR reads into MiXCR, producing one record per CDR3 protein. Among under 200,000 distinct CDR3 sequences, approximately 11% were seen once, and the ten largest hold around 12%. This specimen was non-naive T cells sorted from PBMCs, taken more than 35 days after vaccination. Receptors originate from a man aged 50 or older who received an inactivated influenza vaccine.

The chain has TRBV2 and TRBJ1-1; no clear D. V shed 4 bases and J shed 4 bases, with 7 bases lying between them. The germline V gene encodes CDR1 SNHLY and CDR2 FYNNEI. The CDR3 totals 12 residues. Written as DNA, the CDR3 is TGTGCCAGCAGTGCATGGGGCACTGAAGCTTTCTTT. As protein: CASSAWGTEAFF.

The rearrangement uses TRBV6-1 and TRBJ1-6; perhaps TRBD1 as D (5 bases). V dropped 8 bases and J dropped 7 bases, with 21 bases sitting between them. The CDR3 totals 16 residues. Germline-derived CDR1 and CDR2 are MNHNS and SASEGT. The DNA of the CDR3 is TGTGCCAGCGTGTACCGGGACGGACTGAAGAATTCACCCCTCCACTTT. It yields the protein CASVYRDGLKNSPLHF.

This clonotype was counted a few times. The gene calls are TRBV7-2 and TRBJ2-5, with D perhaps TRBD2 (7 bases). V dropped 7 bases and J dropped 2 bases, with 23 bases sitting between them. Germline-derived CDR1 and CDR2 are SGHTA and FQGNSA. The CDR3 extends over 17 amino acids. Written as DNA, the CDR3 is TGTGCCAGCACCTTTAGGGGTGGGGGGGCATCGCAAGAGACCCAGTACTTC. Its protein is CASTFRGGGASQETQYF.

This clonotype came up a few times. The genes are TRBV6-5 and TRBJ2-5; D is undetermined. In germline, CDR1 is MNHEY, CDR2 SVGAGI. Trimming shortened V by 2 bases and J by 0 bases, and 7 bases separated the two germline ends. This CDR3 region has 14 residues. The CDR3 DNA reads as TGTGCCAGCAGTTACCAGCCGTACCAAGAGACCCAGTACTTC. Its translation: CASSYQPYQETQYF.

This chain links TRBV18 with TRBJ2-3, with D uncertain. The CDR3 contains 13 residues. Germline V gives CDR1 KGHSH, CDR2 LQKENI. Trimming took off 7 bases at V and 7 bases at J, with 15 bases between the two ends. The DNA of the CDR3 is TGTGCCAGCTTTGCCCAGCAACCCCATACGCAGTATTTT. Translation: CASFAQQPHTQYF. Full variable domain (outside the CDR3, taken from reference TRBV18 and TRBJ2-3): NAGVMQNPRHLVRRRGQEARLRCSPMKGHSHVYWYRQLPEEGLKFMVYLQKENIIDESGMPKERFSAEFPKEGPSILRIQQVVRGDSAAYFCASFAQQPHTQYFGPGTRLTVL.

This chain joins TRBV7-2 and TRBJ1-4; D perhaps matches TRBD1 (6 bases). Between the trimmed V and J ends, which lost 4 bases and 7 bases, there was a span of 16 bases. Germline loops: CDR1 SGHTA, CDR2 FQGNSA. The CDR3 extends over 15 amino acids. CDR3: CASSSQAGGGEKLFF. The CDR3 coding sequence is TGTGCCAGCAGCTCCCAGGCGGGGGGCGGTGAAAAACTGTTTTTT.

This clonotype came up many times. This chain joins TRBV7-9 and TRBJ2-2, with D hard to call. The ends were cut back, 1 base at V and 0 bases at J, with 6 bases in the middle. CDR1 is SEHNR and CDR2 is FQNEAQ in the germline V gene (reference sequence). This CDR3 contains 15 residues. The CDR3 nucleotides read TGTGCCAGCAGCTTAGGACACGCGAACACCGGGGAGCTGTTTTTT. It yields the protein CASSLGHANTGELFF.

This clonotype was picked up a small number of times. This chain uses TRBV5-1 with TRBJ2-5, with D maybe TRBD2 (5 bases). Germline assignment: CDR1 SGHRS and CDR2 YFSETQ. V was cut by 0 bases and J by 3 bases, with 9 bases left in between. This CDR3 has 14 residues. The CDR3 protein is CASSLGGSEETQYF. CDR3 DNA sequence: TGCGCCAGCAGCTTGGGAGGGTCTGAAGAGACCCAGTACTTC. Full variable domain (remainder filled in from reference TRBV5-1 and TRBJ2-5): KAGVTQTPRYLIKTRGQQVTLSCSPISGHRSVSWYQQTPGQGLQFLFEYFSETQRNKGNFPGRFSGRQFSNSRSEMNVSTLELGDSALYLCASSLGGSEETQYFGPGTRLLVL.

This clonotype was observed a few times. The chain has TRBV28 and TRBJ1-5; TRBD1 matches at 9 bases. J gave up 6 bases and V 6 bases, and 6 bases lay outside the gene matches. The CDR3 runs to 14 residues. Germline CDR1 is MDHEN and CDR2 is SYDVKM. CDR3 amino acids: CASRKQGAGQPQHF. The CDR3 DNA follows: TGTGCCAGCAGAAAACAGGGGGCGGGTCAGCCCCAGCATTTT.

This clonotype was recorded a few times. V is TRBV11-2 and J is TRBJ2-3; no reliable D call. CDR3 length equals 14 residues. Germline V gene sequence: CDR1 SGHAT, CDR2 FQNNGV. Deletions cut 7 bases from V and 1 base from J, with 12 bases between. CDR3 amino acids: CASTLIGGTDTQYF. Here the CDR3 DNA reads TGTGCCAGCACCCTCATTGGTGGCACAGATACGCAGTATTTT.

Ten or more counts support this clonotype. The V gene is TRBV12-3 or TRBV12-4, the J gene TRBJ2-5; D is uncertain. V was shortened by 0 bases and J by 5 bases, with 10 bases between the two germline ends. CDR3 length equals 14 residues. In nucleotides, the CDR3 is TGTGCCAGCAGTTTAGCCGGCCAGTCGGAGACCCAGTACTTC. Its protein is CASSLAGQSETQYF.

This chain links TRBV19 with TRBJ1-4; tentative D call: TRBD1 (6 bases). Germline-derived CDR1 and CDR2 are LNHDA and SQIVND (reference sequence). There are 15 residues in the CDR3. V gave up 5 bases and J gave up 5 bases, with 15 bases separating them. The CDR3 loop is CASSVYTGKNEKLFF. DNA of the CDR3: TGTGCCAGTAGTGTTTATACAGGGAAGAATGAAAAACTGTTTTTT. Combining the CDR3 with reference TRBV19 and TRBJ1-4 gives the whole variable domain DGGITQSPKYLFRKEGQNVTLSCEQNLNHDAMYWYRQDPGQGLRLIYYSQIVNDFQKGDIAEGYSVSREKKESFPLTVTSAQKNPTAFYLCASSVYTGKNEKLFFGSGTQLSVL.

Remarks on this clonotype: This may come from a read error, since a much larger clone is one base off. The chain joins TRBV4-3 to TRBJ2-1, with unresolved D. Germline CDR1 is LGHNA and CDR2 is YSLEER. The CDR3 has 16 residues. The CDR3 is CGSSQDPQNQHIRPLF. As DNA, the CDR3 is TGCGGCAGCAGCCAAGATCCTCAGAATCAGCACATTCGGCCGCTCTTC.

The chain recombines TRBV20-1 with TRBJ1-1, with D maybe TRBD1 (6 bases). Germline V gene lookup returns CDR1 DFQATT and CDR2 SNEGSKA (reference sequence). The CDR3 length is 16 residues. For the CDR3, the DNA is TGCAGCCTAGAGAGACCCACGGGGGGGCCGAACACTGAAGCTTTCTTT. It encodes CSLERPTGGPNTEAFF.

The chain uses TRBV5-1 and TRBJ2-5; D perhaps matches TRBD2 (6 bases). Looked up from germline, CDR1 is SGHRS and CDR2 is YFSETQ. Between the trimmed V and J ends, which lost 4 bases and 5 bases, there was a span of 18 bases. This CDR3 is 15 amino acids long. For the CDR3, the DNA is TGCGCCAGCAGCGTGTCACCGGGGGTAGGTGAGACCCAGTACTTC. Encoded protein: CASSVSPGVGETQYF.

This clonotype was observed a few times. This rearrangement joins TRBV19 to TRBJ2-1; no firm D call. The ends were cut back, 0 bases at V and 0 bases at J, with 9 bases in the middle. The germline V gene has CDR1 LNHDA and CDR2 SQIVND (reference sequence). The CDR3 is made up of 16 amino acids. The CDR3 spells CASSIDDLSSYNEQFF. CDR3 DNA sequence: TGTGCCAGTAGTATAGATGACCTCAGCTCCTACAATGAGCAGTTCTTC.

CDR3 loop: CASSLSTGLTSYEQYF. The DNA of the CDR3 is TGTGCCAGCAGTTTATCGACAGGGTTGACCTCCTACGAGCAGTACTTC. The chain carries TRBV27 and TRBJ2-7; TRBD1 aligns across 7 bases. V lost 0 bases, J lost 0 bases, and 5 bases stayed unmatched. Germline CDR1 is MNHEY and CDR2 is SMNVEV (reference sequence). CDR3 length: 16 amino acids.

This clonotype was seen a handful of times. The rearrangement joins TRBV7-9 to TRBJ2-5; D remains ambiguous. Between the trimmed V and J ends, which lost 1 base and 3 bases, there was a span of 12 bases. Germline-derived CDR1 and CDR2 are SEHNR and FQNEAQ (reference sequence). This CDR3 region has 15 residues. The CDR3 region is CASSLEGWSKETQYF. CDR3 nucleotides: TGTGCCAGCAGCTTAGAAGGTTGGTCAAAAGAGACCCAGTACTTC.

A few counts support this clonotype. The V and J genes are TRBV3-1 and TRBJ1-1, with D unresolved. The germline gives CDR1 LGHDT, CDR2 YNNKEL (reference sequence). Trimming took off 0 bases at V and 0 bases at J, with 8 bases between the two ends. This CDR3 comprises 15 residues. The CDR3 protein is CASSQERRLNTEAFF. As DNA, the CDR3 is TGTGCCAGCAGCCAAGAAAGGCGCCTGAACACTGAAGCTTTCTTT.

The CDR3 sequence is CASSEQETQYF. The CDR3 DNA is TGTGCCAGCTCAGAACAAGAGACCCAGTACTTC. This rearrangement joins TRBV18 to TRBJ2-5, with D uncertain. This CDR3 has 11 amino acids. CDR1 is KGHSH and CDR2 is LQKENI in the germline V gene. Trimming pared 5 bases from V and 2 bases from J, leaving 3 bases between. Together with reference TRBV18 and TRBJ2-5, the CDR3 gives the full variable domain: NAGVMQNPRHLVRRRGQEARLRCSPMKGHSHVYWYRQLPEEGLKFMVYLQKENIIDESGMPKERFSAEFPKEGPSILRIQQVVRGDSAAYFCASSEQETQYFGPGTRLLVL.

Ten or more counts support this clonotype. The CDR3: CSARGESSYEQYF. In nucleotides, the CDR3 is TGCAGTGCTAGAGGGGAGTCCTCCTACGAGCAGTACTTC. V is TRBV20-1 and J is TRBJ2-7; tentative D call: TRBD2 (5 bases). CDR3 length equals 13 residues. Germline V lookup: CDR1 DFQATT, CDR2 SNEGSKA (reference sequence). Deletions cut 1 base from V and 0 bases from J, with 7 bases between.